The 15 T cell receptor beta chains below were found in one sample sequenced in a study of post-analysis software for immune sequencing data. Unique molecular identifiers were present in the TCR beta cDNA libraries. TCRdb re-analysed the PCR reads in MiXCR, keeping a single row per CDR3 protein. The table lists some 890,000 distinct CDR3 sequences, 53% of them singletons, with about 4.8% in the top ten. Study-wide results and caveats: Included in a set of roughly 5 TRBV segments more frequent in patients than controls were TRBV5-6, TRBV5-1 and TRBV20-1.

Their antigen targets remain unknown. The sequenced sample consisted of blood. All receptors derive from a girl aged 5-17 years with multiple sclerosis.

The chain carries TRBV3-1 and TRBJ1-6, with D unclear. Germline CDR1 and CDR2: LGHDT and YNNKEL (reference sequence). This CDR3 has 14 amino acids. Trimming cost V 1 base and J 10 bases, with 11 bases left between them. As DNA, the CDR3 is TGTGCCAGCAGCCAAGGCTTCTCCGGCTCACCCCTCCACTTT. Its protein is CASSQGFSGSPLHF.

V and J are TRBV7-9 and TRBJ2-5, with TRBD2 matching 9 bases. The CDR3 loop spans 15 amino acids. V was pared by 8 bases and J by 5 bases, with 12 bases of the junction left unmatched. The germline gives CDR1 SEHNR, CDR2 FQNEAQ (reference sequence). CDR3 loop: CASSVWAGGQETQYF. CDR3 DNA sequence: TGTGCCAGCTCGGTTTGGGCGGGGGGGCAGGAGACCCAGTACTTC.

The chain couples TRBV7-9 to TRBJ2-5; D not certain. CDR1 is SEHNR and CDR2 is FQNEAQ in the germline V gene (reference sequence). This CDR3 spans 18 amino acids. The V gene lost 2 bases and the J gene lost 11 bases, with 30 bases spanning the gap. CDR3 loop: CASSLILLLGGTQIEQYF. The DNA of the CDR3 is TGTGCCAGCAGCTTAATTCTGCTCCTAGGCGGAACACAGATTGAGCAGTACTTC.

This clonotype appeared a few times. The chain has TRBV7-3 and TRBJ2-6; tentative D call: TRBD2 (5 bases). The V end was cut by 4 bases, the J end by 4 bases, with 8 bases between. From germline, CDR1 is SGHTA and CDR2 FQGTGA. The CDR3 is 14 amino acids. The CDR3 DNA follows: TGTGCCAGCAGCTCCCCGGGGGGGGCCAACGTCCTGACTTTC. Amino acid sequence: CASSSPGGANVLTF. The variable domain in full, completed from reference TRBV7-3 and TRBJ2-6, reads GAGVSQTPSNKVTEKGKYVELRCDPISGHTALYWYRQSLGQGPEFLIYFQGTGAADDSGLPNDRFFAVRPEGSVSTLKIQRTERGDSAVYLCASSSPGGANVLTFGAGSRLTVL.

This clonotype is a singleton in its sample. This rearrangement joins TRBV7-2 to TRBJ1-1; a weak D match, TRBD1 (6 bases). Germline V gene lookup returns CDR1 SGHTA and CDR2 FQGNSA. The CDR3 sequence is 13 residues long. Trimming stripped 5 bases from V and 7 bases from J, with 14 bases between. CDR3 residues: CASSRPRTVEAFF. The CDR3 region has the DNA TGTGCCAGCAGCAGACCAAGGACAGTTGAAGCTTTCTTT.

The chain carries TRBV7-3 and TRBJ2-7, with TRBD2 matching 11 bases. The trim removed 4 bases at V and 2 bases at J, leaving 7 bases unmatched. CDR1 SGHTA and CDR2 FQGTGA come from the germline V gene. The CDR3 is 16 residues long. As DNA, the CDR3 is TGTGCCAGCAGCTGGACCGGGACTAGCGGAACCTACGAGCAGTACTTC. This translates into CASSWTGTSGTYEQYF.

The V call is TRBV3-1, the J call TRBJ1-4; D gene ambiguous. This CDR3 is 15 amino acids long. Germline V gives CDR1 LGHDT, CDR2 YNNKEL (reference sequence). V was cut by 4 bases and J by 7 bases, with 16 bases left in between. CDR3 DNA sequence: TGTGCCAGCAGCCGTAAACAAATCGGCGGTGAAAAACTGTTTTTT. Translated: CASSRKQIGGEKLFF. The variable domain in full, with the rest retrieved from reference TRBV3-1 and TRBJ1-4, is DTAVSQTPKYLVTQMGNDKSIKCEQNLGHDTMYWYKQDSKKFLKIMFSYNNKELIINETVPNRFSPKSPDKAHLNLHINSLELGDSAVYFCASSRKQIGGEKLFFGSGTQLSVL.

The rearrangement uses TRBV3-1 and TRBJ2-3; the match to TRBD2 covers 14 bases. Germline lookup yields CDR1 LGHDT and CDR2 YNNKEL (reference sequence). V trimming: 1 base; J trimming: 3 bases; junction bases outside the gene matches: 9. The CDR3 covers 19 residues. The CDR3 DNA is TGTGCCAGCAGCCAAGTAAGGGGGACTAGCGGGAGTGGAACAGATACGCAGTATTTT. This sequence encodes CASSQVRGTSGSGTDTQYF.

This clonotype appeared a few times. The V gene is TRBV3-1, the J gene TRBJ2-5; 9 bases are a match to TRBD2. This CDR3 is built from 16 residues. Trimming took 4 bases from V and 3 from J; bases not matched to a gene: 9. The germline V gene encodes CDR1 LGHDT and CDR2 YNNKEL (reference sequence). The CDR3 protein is CASSPHQTSGEETQYF. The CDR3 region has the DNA TGTGCCAGCAGCCCACACCAGACTAGCGGTGAAGAGACCCAGTACTTC.

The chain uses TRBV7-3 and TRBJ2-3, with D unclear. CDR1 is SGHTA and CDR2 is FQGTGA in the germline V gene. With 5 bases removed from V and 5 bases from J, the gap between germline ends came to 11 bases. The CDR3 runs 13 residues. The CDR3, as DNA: TGTGCCAGCAGCCCCTATACCGGAGATACGCAGTATTTT. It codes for CASSPYTGDTQYF.

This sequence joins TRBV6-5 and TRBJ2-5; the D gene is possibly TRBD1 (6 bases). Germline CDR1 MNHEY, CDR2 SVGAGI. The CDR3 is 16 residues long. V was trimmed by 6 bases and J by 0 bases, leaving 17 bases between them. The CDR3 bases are TGTGCCAGCAGCCCACGGGTAGGACAGTACCAAGAGACCCAGTACTTC. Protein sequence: CASSPRVGQYQETQYF.

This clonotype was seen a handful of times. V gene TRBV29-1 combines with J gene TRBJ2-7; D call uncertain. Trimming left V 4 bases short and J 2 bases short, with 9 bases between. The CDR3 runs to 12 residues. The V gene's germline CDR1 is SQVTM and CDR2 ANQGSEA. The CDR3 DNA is TGCAGCGTTGCCCAAGAAGCCTACGAGCAGTACTTC. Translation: CSVAQEAYEQYF.

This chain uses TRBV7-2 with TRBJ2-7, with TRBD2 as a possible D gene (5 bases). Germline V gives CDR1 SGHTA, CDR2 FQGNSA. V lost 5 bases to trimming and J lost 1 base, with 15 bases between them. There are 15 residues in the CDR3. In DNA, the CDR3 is TGTGCCAGCAGCGCGGGCACGACGGTTTCCTACGAGCAGTACTTC. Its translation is CASSAGTTVSYEQYF.

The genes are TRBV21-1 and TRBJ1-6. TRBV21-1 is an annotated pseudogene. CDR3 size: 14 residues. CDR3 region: CASSETLPDEALHF. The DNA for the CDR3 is TGTGCCAGCAGCGAGACACTGCCGGACGAAGCCCTCCACTTT.

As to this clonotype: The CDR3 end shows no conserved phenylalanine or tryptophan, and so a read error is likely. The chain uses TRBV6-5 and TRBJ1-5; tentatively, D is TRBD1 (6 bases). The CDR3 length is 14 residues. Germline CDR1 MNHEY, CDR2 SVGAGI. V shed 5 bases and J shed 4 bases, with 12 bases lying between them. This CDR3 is CASSSGQLNQPQHY. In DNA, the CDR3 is TGTGCCAGCAGTAGTGGACAGCTAAATCAGCCCCAGCATTAT.